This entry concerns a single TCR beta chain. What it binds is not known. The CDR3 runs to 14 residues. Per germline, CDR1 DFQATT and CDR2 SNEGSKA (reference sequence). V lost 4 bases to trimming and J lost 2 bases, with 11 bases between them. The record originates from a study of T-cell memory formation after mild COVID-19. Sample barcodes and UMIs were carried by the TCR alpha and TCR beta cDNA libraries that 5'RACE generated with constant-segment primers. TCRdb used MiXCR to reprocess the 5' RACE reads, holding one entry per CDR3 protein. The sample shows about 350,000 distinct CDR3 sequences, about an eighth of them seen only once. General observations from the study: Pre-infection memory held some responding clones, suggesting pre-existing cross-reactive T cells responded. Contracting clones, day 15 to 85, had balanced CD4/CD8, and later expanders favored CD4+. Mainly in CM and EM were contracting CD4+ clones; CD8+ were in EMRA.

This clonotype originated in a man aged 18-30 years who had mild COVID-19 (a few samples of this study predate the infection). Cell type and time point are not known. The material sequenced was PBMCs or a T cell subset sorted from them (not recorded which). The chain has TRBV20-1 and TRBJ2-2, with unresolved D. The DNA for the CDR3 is TGCAGTGCTATCCCGCGGATCAACACCGGGGAGCTGTTTTTT. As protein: CSAIPRINTGELFF.